Listed here are 6 T cell receptor beta chains from one sample, sequenced in a study of CD8 T cells in Susac syndrome. Reverse transcription of about 0.5 to 1 ug RNA used random hexamers. TCRdb independently ran MiXCR on the immunoSEQ multiplex PCR reads; one entry per CDR3 protein. The data contain a few hundred thousand distinct CDR3 sequences, nearly 97% of them seen just once; the ten biggest clones take up 0.085% to 0.095%. The sequenced material came from CD4+ T cells from PBMCs. The source of these receptors is a human donor with multiple sclerosis.

V usage is TRBV12-3 or TRBV12-4 and J usage is TRBJ1-4; D not certain. V lost 4 bases and J 2 bases, leaving 11 bases between the germline ends. The CDR3 runs to 15 residues. DNA for the CDR3: TGTGCCAGCAGTTCCCATCTCGGGACTAATGAAAAACTGTTTTTT. It yields the protein CASSSHLGTNEKLFF.

In DNA form, the CDR3 reads TGTGCCAGCTCTCCGTTAGTACTAGCGGGAGCCGGGATCCAGTTCTTC. It translates to CASSPLVLAGAGIQFF. J is TRBJ2-1 and V is TRBV18, with 11 positions matching TRBD2. J lost 13 bases, V lost 6 bases, and 17 bases had no gene match. Germline V gene sequence: CDR1 KGHSH, CDR2 LQKENI. The CDR3 has 16 residues.

The chain employs TRBV25-1 and TRBJ1-2; 9 positions agree with TRBD1. This CDR3 contains 17 residues. Trimming took 6 bases from V and 8 from J; bases not matched to a gene: 19. Germline lookup yields CDR1 MGHDK and CDR2 SYGVNS. DNA of the CDR3: TGTGCCAGCAGACAAAGTGGGACAGGGCTATCAAAGTGGGGCTACACCTTC. Its translation: CASRQSGTGLSKWGYTF.

The gene calls are TRBV9 and TRBJ2-1; D might be TRBD2 (6 bases). The germline V gene encodes CDR1 SGDLS and CDR2 YYNGEE. This CDR3 region has 13 residues. Trimming cost V 0 bases and J 6 bases, with 7 bases left between them. CDR3 nucleotide sequence: TGTGCCAGCAGCGTAGGGACTATCAATGAGCAGTTCTTC. This sequence encodes CASSVGTINEQFF.

The chain employs TRBV20-1 and TRBJ2-5; TRBD1 might be the D (5 bases). Trimming left V 5 bases short and J 13 bases short, with 26 bases between. This CDR3 has 14 residues. CDR1 is DFQATT and CDR2 is SNEGSKA in the germline V gene (reference sequence). CDR3 loop: CSALQEPTRDRGYF. The CDR3 DNA sequence: TGCAGTGCTTTACAGGAACCTACAAGAGACCGAGGGTACTTC.

This clonotype was seen once. This chain links TRBV3-1 with TRBJ1-2; no reliable D call. Germline CDR1 is LGHDT and CDR2 is YNNKEL (reference sequence). V was shortened by 2 bases and J by 6 bases, with 10 bases between the two germline ends. CDR3 length equals 13 residues. CDR3 in amino acids: CASSQRRTDGYTF. As DNA, the CDR3 is TGTGCCAGCAGCCAACGCAGGACGGATGGCTACACCTTC.